Below are 21 T cell receptor beta chains sequenced from a single sample in a study of T cells in Graves' hyperthyroidism and ophthalmopathy. RNA transcripts were the template for amplifying TCR beta CDR3 regions. HTBI primers were employed in a first-round RT-PCR of the TCR CDR3. TCRdb re-called the multiplex PCR reads through MiXCR, storing one row per CDR3 protein. This table holds approximately 320,000 distinct CDR3 sequences, around 16% found once. Sample: blood. These receptor sequences come from a man aged 30-40 years with Graves' hyperthyroidism.

This clonotype was detected ten times or more. J is TRBJ2-7 and V is TRBV6-1, with TRBD2 identical over 8 bases. CDR3 length: 14 residues. V was pared by 2 bases and J by 6 bases, with 6 bases of the junction left unmatched. Germline values: CDR1 MNHNS, CDR2 SASEGT. The CDR3 nucleotides read TGTGCCAGCAGTGAACCAGCGGGAGTCCGCGAGCAGTACTTC. Its translation: CASSEPAGVREQYF.

This clonotype was counted at least ten times. The chain has TRBV2 and TRBJ2-7; 9 bases map to TRBD2. CDR3 size: 13 residues. V lost 5 bases, J lost 3 bases, and 2 bases stayed unmatched. CDR1 and CDR2 from the germline V gene are SNHLY and FYNNEI. The CDR3 coding sequence is TGTGCCAGCAGTCAGACTAGCGGCTACGAGCAGTACTTC. Amino acid sequence: CASSQTSGYEQYF.

This chain uses TRBV20-1 with TRBJ2-4; maybe TRBD2 (5 bases). The CDR3 has 19 residues. V shed 3 bases and J shed 6 bases, with 30 bases lying between them. Germline loops: CDR1 DFQATT, CDR2 SNEGSKA (reference sequence). The CDR3: CSASRPVWERLTLINIQYF. In nucleotides, the CDR3 is TGCAGTGCTAGTCGGCCAGTGTGGGAGAGACTGACCCTCATAAACATTCAGTACTTC.

This clonotype has ten or more counts. This chain links TRBV12-3 or TRBV12-4 with TRBJ1-5; D uncertain. Deletions cut 2 bases from V and 9 bases from J, with 5 bases between. This CDR3 has 11 residues. CDR3 residues: CASSLSGPQHF. In DNA form, the CDR3 reads TGTGCCAGCAGTTTAAGCGGGCCCCAGCATTTT.

About this clonotype: A much more abundant neighbour one base away suggests this may be a read error. This chain links TRBV5-1 with TRBJ2-7; no clear D gene. The V end was cut by 0 bases, the J end by 6 bases, with 13 bases between. The germline gives CDR1 SGHRS, CDR2 YFSETQ. There are 14 residues in the CDR3. The CDR3 sequence: CASSLVGRTPEQYF. In DNA form, the CDR3 reads TGCGCCAGCAGCTTGGTGGGCAGGACCCCCGAGCAGTACTTC.

This clonotype was seen a handful of times. The V gene is TRBV18, the J gene TRBJ1-5; 12 bases align to TRBD1. Per the germline V gene, CDR1 is KGHSH and CDR2 is LQKENI. With 2 bases clipped from V and 7 bases from J, the junction kept 9 bases outside the gene matches. The CDR3 runs to 17 residues. CDR3 region: CASSPGPGTGGSQPQHF. The DNA for the CDR3 is TGTGCCAGCTCACCAGGCCCCGGGACAGGGGGCTCCCAGCCCCAGCATTTT.

This clonotype came up a few times. The V call is TRBV18, the J call TRBJ2-1; possible D gene TRBD1, 6 bases. The germline V gene encodes CDR1 KGHSH and CDR2 LQKENI. V lost 1 base to trimming and J lost 7 bases, with 23 bases between them. This CDR3 contains 18 residues. Written as DNA, the CDR3 is TGTGCCAGCTCACCACTAAGTACAGGGCGTGGAGTATCGAATGAGCAGTTCTTC. Protein product: CASSPLSTGRGVSNEQFF.

This clonotype came up a few times. This chain joins TRBV28 and TRBJ2-2; D is unresolved. V was trimmed by 6 bases and J by 4 bases, leaving 6 bases between them. This CDR3 contains 12 residues. Germline loops: CDR1 MDHEN, CDR2 SYDVKM. CDR3 in DNA: TGTGCCAGCAGGCTACTCACCGGGGAGCTGTTTTTT. Translation gives CASRLLTGELFF.

This sequence joins TRBV7-3 and TRBJ2-4, with D hard to call. This CDR3 is 13 amino acids long. The V gene's germline CDR1 is SGHTA and CDR2 FQGTGA. Deletions cut 5 bases from V and 8 bases from J, with 13 bases between. The CDR3 sequence: CASSTYDRDIQYF. In DNA, the CDR3 is TGTGCCAGCAGCACCTACGATCGGGACATTCAGTACTTC.

This clonotype was counted a few times. This chain joins TRBV24-1 and TRBJ2-1; 10 nucleotides align to TRBD1. Germline assignment: CDR1 KGHDR and CDR2 SFDVKD. V shed 2 bases, J shed 5 bases, and the junction held 5 bases outside the gene matches. This CDR3 comprises 16 residues. The chain's CDR3 is CATSDSGQGNDNEQFF. Written as DNA, the CDR3 is TGTGCCACCAGTGATTCGGGACAGGGGAACGACAATGAGCAGTTCTTC.

Ten or more counts support this clonotype. The chain uses TRBV18 and TRBJ2-3; 8 nucleotides align to TRBD1. The J segment lost 0 bases and the V segment lost 2 bases, leaving 4 bases of the junction unmatched. The V gene's germline CDR1 is KGHSH and CDR2 LQKENI. The CDR3 is 16 amino acids. CDR3 sequence reads: CASSPVHRGSTDTQYF. The CDR3 DNA sequence: TGTGCCAGCTCACCAGTCCACAGGGGGAGCACAGATACGCAGTATTTT.

This clonotype was counted ten times or more. The genes are TRBV11-2 and TRBJ2-7; tentatively, D is TRBD1 (5 bases). The ends were cut back, 5 bases at V and 5 bases at J, with 13 bases in the middle. The CDR3 length is 13 residues. Germline CDR1 is SGHAT and CDR2 is FQNNGV. This CDR3 reads CASSPVGADEQYF. The CDR3 region has the DNA TGTGCCAGCAGCCCCGTTGGGGCGGACGAGCAGTACTTC.

This clonotype was detected a few times. This clone may be a read error of a much larger clone one base away. The chain has TRBV11-2 and TRBJ2-1; a weak D match, TRBD2 (6 bases). This CDR3 comprises 13 residues. Germline CDR1 is SGHAT and CDR2 is FQNNGV. This chain's CDR3 is CVSSLYAGFGQFF. The CDR3 DNA sequence: TGTGTCAGCAGCTTATACGCGGGGTTTGGGCAGTTCTTC.

V usage is TRBV30 and J usage is TRBJ1-1; D gene unclear. V was cut by 2 bases and J by 2 bases, with 3 bases left in between. Germline loops: CDR1 GTSNPN, CDR2 SVGIG (reference sequence). The CDR3 totals 11 residues. The CDR3 loop reads CAWSFNTEAFF. The DNA of the CDR3 is TGTGCCTGGAGTTTTAACACTGAAGCTTTCTTT.

There are many counts of this clonotype. J is TRBJ2-3 and V is TRBV7-8, with 7 bases identical to TRBD2. The CDR3 is made up of 14 amino acids. Germline CDR1 reads SGHVS; CDR2 reads FQNEAQ. The V and J ends lost 4 bases and 2 bases, in that order; junction bases with no gene match: 3. In nucleotides, the CDR3 is TGTGCCAGCAGCTGGGAGGGATTCACAGATACGCAGTATTTT. Protein: CASSWEGFTDTQYF.

This clonotype was detected a few times. CDR3 amino acids: CATSREREETYEQYF. Written as DNA, the CDR3 is TGTGCCACCAGCAGAGAACGGGAGGAAACCTACGAGCAGTACTTC. The chain links TRBV15 to TRBJ2-7; 7 bases line up with TRBD2. The germline V gene encodes CDR1 LNHNV and CDR2 YYDKDF (reference sequence). The CDR3 has 15 amino acids. V lost 0 bases, J lost 2 bases, and 4 bases stayed unmatched.

This clonotype was recorded at least ten times. The gene calls are TRBV20-1 and TRBJ2-1, with D uncertain. The CDR3 has 13 amino acids. Germline CDR1 and CDR2: DFQATT and SNEGSKA (reference sequence). V was trimmed by 0 bases and J by 9 bases, leaving 12 bases between them. DNA of the CDR3: TGCAGTGCTAGAGATCAGAAGGTCGGTGAGCAGTTCTTC. This translates into CSARDQKVGEQFF.

This rearrangement joins TRBV30 to TRBJ2-2; 8 nucleotides agree with TRBD2. Germline assignment: CDR1 GTSNPN and CDR2 SVGIG (reference sequence). CDR3 length: 16 amino acids. The V gene end was trimmed by 3 bases and the J gene end by 4 bases; junction bases not matched to a gene: 10. The CDR3 protein is CAWRAPPGGATGELFF. The CDR3 DNA sequence: TGTGCCTGGAGAGCCCCCCCCGGGGGGGCCACCGGGGAGCTGTTTTTT.

This clonotype was counted ten times or more. The chain links TRBV6-5 to TRBJ2-7, with 13 bases identical to TRBD2. With 2 bases clipped from V and 2 bases from J, the junction kept 3 bases outside the gene matches. CDR3 length equals 16 residues. In germline, CDR1 is MNHEY, CDR2 SVGAGI. CDR3 bases: TGTGCCAGCAGTTACGGGACTAGCGGGACCACCTACGAGCAGTACTTC. This codes for CASSYGTSGTTYEQYF.

The sample holds a few counts of this clonotype. A much larger clone sits a single nucleotide away, making a read error possible. J is TRBJ2-7 and V is TRBV18; D may be TRBD1 (7 bases). Germline lookup yields CDR1 KGHSH and CDR2 LQKENI. CDR3 length: 14 amino acids. V was shortened by 5 bases and J by 5 bases, with 16 bases between the two germline ends. CDR3 in amino acids: CASSSLQGGHEQYF. The CDR3 bases are TGTGCCAGCTCATCACTCCAGGGGGGCCACGAGCAGTACTTC.

Ten or more counts support this clonotype. The CDR3 DNA sequence: TGTGCCAGCAGGGAAGGACAGTATGGCTACACCTTC. Its protein is CASREGQYGYTF. V and J are TRBV27 and TRBJ1-2; tentative D call: TRBD1 (6 bases). The CDR3 runs 12 residues. V lost 6 bases and J 5 bases, leaving 10 bases between the germline ends. Germline loops: CDR1 MNHEY, CDR2 SMNVEV (reference sequence).